Presented here are 24 T cell receptor beta chains from one specimen sequenced in a study of T cells during gluten challenge in celiac disease. Three nested PCRs with multiplexed primers covering all TRA and TRB V genes amplified paired chains. TCRdb re-called the single-cell sequencing reads through MiXCR, storing one row per CDR3 protein. The table lists a few hundred distinct CDR3 sequences, approximately 45% of them singletons. Sorted cells: tetramer+, CD3+, CD4+, CD45RA-, CD62L-, integrin beta7+. The sequenced sample was gluten-specific CD4+ T cells sorted from blood using tetramers, obtained at baseline or on day 6, 14 or 28 of gluten challenge (not recorded which). The receptors shown here come from a female donor with celiac disease.

The genes are TRBV5-1 and TRBJ2-5, with unresolved D. The V gene lost 5 bases and the J gene lost 3 bases, with 5 bases spanning the gap. The CDR3 spans 11 residues. Looked up from germline, CDR1 is SGHRS and CDR2 is YFSETQ. The DNA of the CDR3 is TGCGCCAGCAGTTTCGAAGAGACCCAGTACTTC. This translates into CASSFEETQYF.

This rearrangement joins TRBV4-1 to TRBJ2-2, with D tentatively TRBD2 (7 bases). The CDR3 runs 17 residues. V was pared by 4 bases and J by 3 bases, with 18 bases between. Germline lookup yields CDR1 MGHRA and CDR2 YSYEKL. In nucleotides, the CDR3 is TGCGCCAGCAGCCCCTGGGGGGGGGGGGCTGACACCGGGGAGCTGTTTTTT. This encodes CASSPWGGGADTGELFF.

The J gene is TRBJ2-7, the V gene TRBV7-2, with D possibly TRBD1 on 6 matching bases. CDR3 length equals 14 residues. V was pared by 1 base and J by 3 bases, with 10 bases between. Per the germline V gene, CDR1 is SGHTA and CDR2 is FQGNSA. For the CDR3, the DNA is TGTGCCAGCAGCTTAGTACAGGGAGACTACGAGCAGTACTTC. It specifies CASSLVQGDYEQYF.

This clonotype was recorded a few times. This chain joins TRBV7-2 and TRBJ2-2, with a weak D call TRBD1 (6 bases). CDR3 length: 15 residues. Germline CDR1 is SGHTA and CDR2 is FQGNSA. Trimming shortened V by 3 bases and J by 7 bases, and 15 bases separated the two germline ends. The CDR3 DNA reads as TGTGCCAGCAGCTTCCGTTCGATACAGGGCGGGGAGCTGTTTTTT. Its translation is CASSFRSIQGGELFF.

J is TRBJ2-5 and V is TRBV27, with a possible D match to TRBD1 (7 bases). This CDR3 is built from 14 residues. Germline V gene sequence: CDR1 MNHEY, CDR2 SMNVEV (reference sequence). V dropped 4 bases and J dropped 1 base, with 10 bases sitting between them. The CDR3 region has the DNA TGTGCCAGCAGTTGGAGGGGGCTCCAAGAGACCCAGTACTTC. This gives the protein CASSWRGLQETQYF.

By proportion, this clonotype is large. V usage is TRBV29-1 and J usage is TRBJ2-7, with D possibly matching TRBD1 (6 bases). Germline V gene sequence: CDR1 SQVTM, CDR2 ANQGSEA. Trimming removed 6 bases at V and 3 bases at J, with 15 bases between. The length of the CDR3 is 13 residues. CDR3 region: CSVGPGQIYEQYF. CDR3 DNA: TGCAGCGTGGGTCCGGGACAAATCTACGAGCAGTACTTC.

The chain joins TRBV20-1 to TRBJ2-2; D is ambiguous. With 0 bases removed from V and 3 bases from J, the gap between germline ends came to 11 bases. CDR1 and CDR2 from the germline V gene are DFQATT and SNEGSKA (reference sequence). CDR3 size: 15 residues. CDR3 residues: CSARDNIGDTGELFF. The DNA for the CDR3 is TGCAGTGCTAGAGACAATATTGGGGACACCGGGGAGCTGTTTTTT.

The rearrangement joins TRBV6-2 or TRBV6-3 to TRBJ2-7; 13 nucleotides match TRBD2. This CDR3 has 17 amino acids. V gave up 8 bases and J gave up 0 bases; unmatched junction bases: 10. Germline values: CDR1 MNHEY, CDR2 SVGEGT. CDR3 nucleotides: TGTGCCAGCTCACCCGGGACTAGCGGGGATGGCTCCTACGAGCAGTACTTC. This sequence encodes CASSPGTSGDGSYEQYF.

The J gene is TRBJ2-7, the V gene TRBV28; the D gene is possibly TRBD1 (6 bases). V lost 5 bases and J lost 5, with 13 bases in between. CDR1 and CDR2 (germline): MDHEN, SYDVKM. The length of the CDR3 is 13 residues. This chain's CDR3 is CASSPIQGHEQYF. The CDR3 nucleotides are TGTGCCAGCAGTCCGATACAGGGCCACGAGCAGTACTTC.

The V gene is TRBV4-2, the J gene TRBJ1-2; 11 positions agree with TRBD1. Per germline, CDR1 LGHNA and CDR2 YNFKEQ. The CDR3 totals 15 residues. V shed 1 base and J 5 bases; nucleotides not matched to a gene: 3. The CDR3: CASSQGGTGGYGYTF. The CDR3 region has the DNA TGTGCCAGCAGCCAAGGTGGGACAGGGGGGTATGGCTACACCTTC.

V is TRBV20-1 and J is TRBJ1-5; D is possibly TRBD1 (5 bases). CDR1 and CDR2 (germline): DFQATT, SNEGSKA (reference sequence). The CDR3 loop spans 13 amino acids. Trimming removed 3 bases at V and 7 bases at J, with 13 bases between. The CDR3 DNA reads as TGCAGTGCTAGGGTGACCTGGGGGCAGCCCCAGCATTTT. This sequence encodes CSARVTWGQPQHF.

The rearrangement uses TRBV5-1 and TRBJ2-7, with D tentatively TRBD1 (5 bases). The CDR3 is 14 amino acids. Germline-derived CDR1 and CDR2 are SGHRS and YFSETQ. V lost 0 bases and J lost 2, with 9 bases in between. CDR3 sequence (DNA): TGCGCCAGCAGCTTGGGTACAGGCGCCTACGAGCAGTACTTC. It specifies CASSLGTGAYEQYF.

This chain uses TRBV19 with TRBJ1-2, with D possibly being TRBD1 (6 bases). The CDR3 runs to 15 residues. Trimming removed 4 bases from V and 0 bases from J, with 12 bases in between. CDR1 and CDR2 (germline): LNHDA, SQIVND (reference sequence). The CDR3 reads CASSNSWTANYGYTF. The CDR3, as DNA: TGTGCCAGTAGTAACTCTTGGACAGCTAACTATGGCTACACCTTC. Full variable domain (missing parts from reference TRBV19 and TRBJ1-2): DGGITQSPKYLFRKEGQNVTLSCEQNLNHDAMYWYRQDPGQGLRLIYYSQIVNDFQKGDIAEGYSVSREKKESFPLTVTSAQKNPTAFYLCASSNSWTANYGYTFGSGTRLTVV.

In this sample, this clonotype turned up a few times. The V and J genes are TRBV7-3 and TRBJ1-5; no definite D call. The V end lost 0 bases, the J end lost 4 bases, and 10 bases lay between the germline ends. This CDR3 region has 15 residues. Germline-derived CDR1 and CDR2 are SGHTA and FQGTGA. The CDR3 here is CASSLTGLQNQPQHF. In DNA form, the CDR3 reads TGTGCCAGCAGCTTAACTGGGCTGCAGAATCAGCCCCAGCATTTT.

This clonotype was counted once. The DNA for the CDR3 is TGCAGTGCTTCGTCAAGGGGAGGTGAAAAACTGTTTTTT. Encoded protein: CSASSRGGEKLFF. The rearrangement uses TRBV20-1 and TRBJ1-4, with D possibly being TRBD1 (5 bases). The CDR3 spans 13 residues. The germline V and J ends were trimmed by 5 bases and 7 bases, with 14 bases remaining between them. Germline V gives CDR1 DFQATT, CDR2 SNEGSKA (reference sequence).

The chain is built from TRBV5-6 and TRBJ2-3; possible D gene TRBD1, 6 bases. The CDR3 consists of 15 residues. V was clipped by 0 bases and J by 8 bases, with 16 bases between them. The V gene's germline CDR1 is SGHDT and CDR2 YYEEEE. CDR3 nucleotides: TGTGCCAGCAGCTTGGTTCCGGGTCGAGGGGGTACGCAGTATTTT. It translates to CASSLVPGRGGTQYF. Using reference TRBV5-6 and TRBJ2-3 for the parts outside the CDR3, the full variable domain is DAGVTQSPTHLIKTRGQQVTLRCSPKSGHDTVSWYQQALGQGPQFIFQYYEEEERQRGNFPDRFSGHQFPNYSSELNVNALLLGDSALYLCASSLVPGRGGTQYFGPGTRLTVL.

The V call is TRBV20-1, the J call TRBJ1-4, with TRBD1 as a possible D gene (6 bases). In germline, CDR1 is DFQATT, CDR2 SNEGSKA (reference sequence). The CDR3 runs 12 residues. Trimming left V 4 bases short and J 8 bases short, with 11 bases between. The CDR3 region has the DNA TGCAGTGCTAACCAGGGGAGCGAAAAACTGTTTTTT. This sequence encodes CSANQGSEKLFF.

This clonotype was picked up a small number of times. The chain links TRBV7-2 to TRBJ2-3; D is perhaps TRBD2 (6 bases). The V gene's germline CDR1 is SGHTA and CDR2 FQGNSA. This CDR3 spans 14 amino acids. Trimming took off 2 bases at V and 8 bases at J, with 14 bases between the two ends. The CDR3 coding sequence is TGTGCCAGCAGCTTAAGGACTGGGGGGTCTACGCAGTATTTT. Encoded protein: CASSLRTGGSTQYF.

The chain carries TRBV20-1 and TRBJ1-1; D is uncertain. The V end lost 3 bases, the J end lost 0 bases, and 8 bases lay between the germline ends. The CDR3 runs to 13 residues. CDR1 and CDR2 from the germline V gene are DFQATT and SNEGSKA (reference sequence). This chain's CDR3 is CSASKQLNTEAFF. In DNA form, the CDR3 reads TGCAGTGCTAGTAAGCAGCTGAACACTGAAGCTTTCTTT.

This chain joins TRBV29-1 and TRBJ1-1; no reliable D call. Between the trimmed V and J ends, which lost 4 bases and 4 bases, there was a span of 13 bases. CDR1 SQVTM and CDR2 ANQGSEA come from the germline V gene. This CDR3 is built from 13 residues. The CDR3 coding sequence is TGCAGCGTTGGAGGGCACCTACTCACTGAAGCTTTCTTT. Translated, it gives CSVGGHLLTEAFF. The complete variable domain, with remaining parts taken from reference TRBV29-1 and TRBJ1-1, reads SAVISQKPSRDICQRGTSLTIQCQVDSQVTMMFWYRQQPGQSLTLIATANQGSEATYESGFVIDKFPISRPNLTFSTLTVSNMSPEDSSIYLCSVGGHLLTEAFFGQGTRLTVV.

The chain combines TRBV6-6 with TRBJ2-7; D may be TRBD1 (6 bases). Germline V gene lookup returns CDR1 MNHNY and CDR2 SVGAGI (reference sequence). The CDR3 is 15 amino acids. Trimming took 5 bases from V and 1 from J, leaving 15 bases between them. CDR3: CASSQDSLRSYEQYF. The CDR3 DNA follows: TGTGCCAGCAGTCAGGACAGTCTACGGTCCTACGAGCAGTACTTC.

This chain connects TRBV30 to TRBJ1-6; TRBD1 is a possible D gene (5 bases). The CDR3 runs to 14 residues. The germline V gene has CDR1 GTSNPN and CDR2 SVGIG (reference sequence). Trimming left V 0 bases short and J 6 bases short, with 9 bases between. The CDR3 reads CAWSVFDSNSPLHF. The CDR3 nucleotides are TGTGCCTGGAGTGTTTTTGACAGTAATTCACCCCTCCACTTT.

Within the sample, this clonotype is medium-sized. V and J are TRBV4-2 and TRBJ2-7; 7 bases fit TRBD2. In germline, CDR1 is LGHNA, CDR2 YNFKEQ. The CDR3 is made up of 14 amino acids. Trimming took 4 bases from V and 0 from J; bases not matched to a gene: 3. The DNA for the CDR3 is TGTGCCAGCAGCCGGGGGGGGGGCTCCTACGAGCAGTACTTC. Its translation is CASSRGGGSYEQYF.

This clonotype was detected once. The chain links TRBV7-6 to TRBJ2-5; D gene ambiguous. Germline CDR1 is SGHVS and CDR2 is FNYEAQ. The germline V and J ends were trimmed by 1 base and 1 base, with 7 bases remaining between them. The CDR3 loop spans 14 amino acids. CDR3 DNA: TGTGCCAGCAGCTTAGGGTTCGCCCAAGAGACCCAGTACTTC. Translating gives CASSLGFAQETQYF.